These T cell receptor beta chains were read from a single sample in a study of T-cell reconstitution after alpha-beta-depleted transplantation in children. TCRdb re-called the PCR reads with MiXCR, one entry per CDR3 protein. This table has more than 400,000 distinct CDR3 sequences, roughly 11% appearing once. The material sequenced was PBMCs, mostly from graft donor cells, taken 180 days after TCRalphabeta/CD19-depleted stem cell transplant. These receptors came from a female patient aged 2-10 years who had a stem cell transplant for aplastic anemia, so the T cells may come from the graft donor. CDR3s include the opening cysteine and the closing phenylalanine or tryptophan. D genes are given only for firm matches. Clone size appears in some rows only: once, few, many, or a class for an expanded clone.

d_gene	abundance	v_gene	j_gene	CDR3aa	CDR3nt
-	-	TRBV25-1	TRBJ2-7	CASSDPQISQQYF	TGTGCCAGCAGTGACCCCCAGATCTCTCAGCAGTACTTC
TRBD1	few	TRBV7-8	TRBJ2-5	CASRGDRGRETQYF	TGTGCCAGCAGGGGGGACAGGGGAAGGGAGACCCAGTACTTC
TRBD1	-	TRBV12-5	TRBJ2-5	CASGSGRDRVRVETQYF	TGTGCTAGTGGTTCGGGCCGGGACAGGGTTAGAGTGGAGACCCAGTACTTC
-	-	TRBV29-1	TRBJ2-5	CSVEESGPGTQYF	TGCAGCGTTGAAGAGAGCGGTCCGGGGACCCAGTACTTC
TRBD1	-	TRBV24-1	TRBJ1-5	CATKLPTGGNDNQPQHF	TGTGCCACCAAACTCCCGACAGGGGGCAATGACAATCAGCCCCAGCATTTT
TRBD1	-	TRBV7-2	TRBJ1-2	CASSLGPGTGVRYGYTF	TGTGCCAGCAGCTTAGGCCCAGGGACAGGGGTCCGGTATGGCTACACCTTC
-	many	TRBV5-1	TRBJ2-5	CASSLGTPSVETQYF	TGCGCCAGCAGCTTGGGGACGCCTTCGGTGGAGACCCAGTACTTC
-	few	TRBV14	TRBJ2-3	CASSPTYNRVSSDTQYF	TGTGCCAGCAGCCCAACCTACAACAGGGTTTCTTCCGATACGCAGTATTTT
-	many	TRBV20-1	TRBJ1-2	CSARGGPNYGYTF	TGCAGTGCTAGAGGGGGACCTAACTATGGCTACACCTTC
-	many	TRBV20-1	TRBJ2-5	CSAEEETQYF	TGCAGTGCAGAAGAAGAGACCCAGTACTTC
-	few	TRBV20-1	TRBJ2-1	CSGGSRAAHSYNEQFF	TGCAGTGGGGGGAGCCGAGCGGCCCACTCCTACAATGAGCAGTTCTTC
-	many	TRBV7-8	TRBJ2-3	CASSPNRNTDTQYF	TGTGCCAGCAGCCCGAACAGAAACACAGATACGCAGTATTTT
TRBD2	few	TRBV5-6	TRBJ2-2	CASRAGGYTGELFF	TGTGCCAGCAGAGCGGGAGGTTACACCGGGGAGCTGTTTTTT
-	-	TRBV4-3	TRBJ2-1	CASRQGPGPSYNEQFF	TGCGCCAGCAGGCAAGGACCGGGTCCTTCCTACAATGAGCAGTTCTTC
TRBD2	few	TRBV19	TRBJ2-1	CASSTRYIGTSGRTNEQFF	TGTGCCAGTAGTACGAGATATATAGGGACTAGCGGGAGGACGAATGAGCAGTTCTTC
-	-	TRBV10-3	TRBJ1-5	CAISESLIGLNSNQPQHF	TGTGCCATCAGTGAGTCTCTTATTGGGCTGAATAGCAATCAGCCCCAGCATTTT
TRBD2	few	TRBV7-2	TRBJ2-1	CASSFSGPSSYNEQFF	TGTGCCAGCAGCTTTAGCGGGCCTAGCTCCTACAATGAGCAGTTCTTC
TRBD1	-	TRBV7-6	TRBJ2-3	CASSLGGQGSDTQYF	TGTGCCAGCAGCTTAGGGGGACAGGGGTCAGATACGCAGTATTTT
-	many	TRBV9	TRBJ1-6	CASSVDGGIRSPLHF	TGTGCCAGCAGCGTAGATGGAGGGATACGTTCACCCCTCCACTTT
TRBD2	few	TRBV28	TRBJ2-1	CASRKRGWDEQFF	TGTGCCAGCCGCAAGCGGGGATGGGATGAGCAGTTCTTC
TRBD1	few	TRBV12-3/TRBV12-4	TRBJ2-3	CASSPTGGGNTQYF	TGTGCCAGCAGTCCGACAGGGGGCGGGAATACGCAGTATTTT
-	once	TRBV15	TRBJ2-4	CATSIRCGGRVNIQYF	TGTGCCACCAGCATACGTTGCGGGGGCAGGGTAAACATTCAGTACTTC
TRBD2	-	TRBV11-1	TRBJ2-3	CAQQLIRVASGRHKADTQYF	TGTGCCCAGCAGCTTATAAGGGTGGCTAGCGGGAGGCACAAAGCAGATACGCAGTATTTT
-	-	TRBV28	TRBJ2-2	CASSLVVDTGELFF	TGTGCCAGCAGTTTAGTAGTGGACACCGGGGAGCTGTTTTTT
-	-	TRBV11-3	TRBJ2-1	CASARYNEQFF	TGTGCCAGCGCCAGGTACAATGAGCAGTTCTTC
TRBD2	-	TRBV7-2	TRBJ2-1	CASSSLGGSYHNEQFF	TGTGCCAGCAGCTCCCTGGGCGGGAGCTACCACAATGAGCAGTTCTTC
-	many	TRBV29-1	TRBJ2-5	CSVVWGRGRETQYF	TGCAGCGTTGTGTGGGGGAGAGGTCGTGAGACCCAGTACTTC
-	-	TRBV9	TRBJ2-1	CASSVASVGVANEQFF	TGTGCCAGCAGCGTAGCTAGCGTAGGGGTCGCAAATGAGCAGTTCTTC
TRBD1	few	TRBV12-3/TRBV12-4	TRBJ1-1	CASSYRGQGETEAFF	TGTGCCAGCAGTTATAGGGGACAGGGGGAGACTGAAGCTTTCTTT
-	-	TRBV7-7	TRBJ2-2	CASSSTTRANTGELFF	TGTGCCAGCAGCTCTACAACACGGGCGAACACCGGGGAGCTGTTTTTT
-	few	TRBV6-2/TRBV6-3	TRBJ1-2	CASSLSRRGYTF	TGTGCCAGCAGTTTGTCCAGGCGCGGCTACACCTTC
-	many	TRBV6-5	TRBJ2-5	CASSYETLAPVQETQYF	TGTGCCAGCAGTTACGAGACCTTAGCCCCCGTCCAAGAGACCCAGTACTTC
TRBD2	-	TRBV11-1	TRBJ2-2	CASSFQGLADSNTGELFF	TGTGCCAGCAGCTTCCAGGGACTAGCGGACTCGAACACCGGGGAGCTGTTTTTT
-	few	TRBV4-3	TRBJ2-2	CASSQDERVSGELFF	TGCGCCAGCAGCCAAGATGAGCGTGTTTCCGGGGAGCTGTTTTTT
-	-	TRBV28	TRBJ2-7	CATNQGYEQYF	TGTGCCACCAACCAGGGCTACGAGCAGTACTTC
-	-	TRBV2	TRBJ2-2	CASIQIANTGELFF	TGTGCCAGCATCCAGATAGCGAACACCGGGGAGCTGTTTTTT
-	few	TRBV12-3/TRBV12-4	TRBJ2-3	CASSFPDQFGTTDTQYF	TGTGCCAGCAGTTTCCCCGACCAGTTTGGGACCACAGATACGCAGTATTTT
TRBD1	many	TRBV9	TRBJ2-3	CASSWTGSTDTQYF	TGTGCCAGCAGCTGGACAGGGAGCACAGATACGCAGTATTTT
-	many	TRBV15	TRBJ2-7	CATSRDPESEQYF	TGTGCCACCAGCAGAGATCCCGAGTCCGAGCAGTACTTC
-	few	TRBV4-3	TRBJ1-2	CASSLWPIYGYTF	TGCGCCAGCTCCCTCTGGCCCATCTATGGCTACACCTTC
TRBD2	-	TRBV3-1	TRBJ2-1	CASSQEWGLPWDEQFF	TGTGCCAGCAGCCAAGAGTGGGGACTACCATGGGATGAGCAGTTCTTC
-	few	TRBV5-1	TRBJ1-3	CASSVGTVPGNTIYF	TGCGCCAGCAGTGTTGGGACGGTCCCTGGAAACACCATATATTTT
-	few	TRBV7-2	TRBJ2-3	CASSLLPAPDTQYF	TGTGCCAGCAGCTTACTCCCAGCCCCAGATACGCAGTATTTT
-	many	TRBV28	TRBJ2-7	CASSQGSYEQYF	TGTGCCAGCAGCCAGGGTTCCTACGAGCAGTACTTC
TRBD1	-	TRBV2	TRBJ2-7	CASGPRTGSLVQYF	TGTGCCAGCGGACCCCGGACAGGGAGTCTCGTGCAGTACTTC
TRBD2	-	TRBV19	TRBJ2-1	CASSLLADSSYNEQFF	TGTGCCAGTAGTCTCCTAGCGGATAGCTCCTACAATGAGCAGTTCTTC
-	few	TRBV20-1	TRBJ1-2	CSASLSEGGGGYGYTF	TGCAGTGCTAGCCTATCTGAAGGGGGGGGCGGATATGGCTACACCTTC
TRBD1	many	TRBV5-1	TRBJ1-1	CASSFGTENTEAFF	TGCGCCAGCAGCTTTGGGACAGAGAACACTGAAGCTTTCTTT
TRBD2	few	TRBV6-2/TRBV6-3	TRBJ2-7	CASRDTSGSGRALDEQYF	TGTGCCAGCAGGGATACCTCAGGGAGCGGGAGGGCCTTGGACGAGCAGTACTTC
-	-	TRBV12-3/TRBV12-4	TRBJ2-7	CASKHLYEQYF	TGTGCCAGCAAACACCTCTACGAGCAGTACTTC
TRBD1	few	TRBV12-3/TRBV12-4	TRBJ1-2	CASSLGTGSYGYTF	TGTGCCAGCAGTCTGGGGACAGGGAGCTATGGCTACACCTTC
-	-	TRBV28	TRBJ2-3	CASSGEGVGSDTQYF	TGTGCCAGCAGTGGGGAGGGGGTAGGGTCAGATACGCAGTATTTT
-	-	TRBV28	TRBJ2-1	CASSFWGLRLALIYNEQFF	TGTGCCAGCAGTTTTTGGGGTTTAAGGCTAGCGCTGATCTACAATGAGCAGTTCTTC
TRBD2	-	TRBV6-1	TRBJ2-3	CASSRTSGGLDTQYF	TGTGCCAGCAGTAGAACTAGCGGGGGATTAGATACGCAGTATTTT
TRBD1	few	TRBV4-1	TRBJ2-3	CASSQAGTGADTQYF	TGCGCCAGCAGCCAAGCCGGGACAGGGGCAGATACGCAGTATTTT
TRBD1	few	TRBV11-2	TRBJ2-1	CASSLGLGGTGWTEQFF	TGTGCCAGCAGCTTAGGTCTCGGAGGGACAGGGTGGACTGAGCAGTTCTTC
-	few	TRBV12-3/TRBV12-4	TRBJ1-1	CASTLPWGRGRDTEAFF	TGTGCCAGCACCCTTCCCTGGGGGCGAGGAAGGGACACTGAAGCTTTCTTT
-	few	TRBV7-2	TRBJ1-1	CASSLFGTGLRAFF	TGTGCCAGCAGCTTATTTGGAACAGGTCTACGGGCTTTCTTT
TRBD2	few	TRBV5-1	TRBJ2-1	CASSRLAGGGSSYNEQFF	TGCGCCAGCAGTAGGCTAGCGGGAGGCGGGAGCTCCTACAATGAGCAGTTCTTC